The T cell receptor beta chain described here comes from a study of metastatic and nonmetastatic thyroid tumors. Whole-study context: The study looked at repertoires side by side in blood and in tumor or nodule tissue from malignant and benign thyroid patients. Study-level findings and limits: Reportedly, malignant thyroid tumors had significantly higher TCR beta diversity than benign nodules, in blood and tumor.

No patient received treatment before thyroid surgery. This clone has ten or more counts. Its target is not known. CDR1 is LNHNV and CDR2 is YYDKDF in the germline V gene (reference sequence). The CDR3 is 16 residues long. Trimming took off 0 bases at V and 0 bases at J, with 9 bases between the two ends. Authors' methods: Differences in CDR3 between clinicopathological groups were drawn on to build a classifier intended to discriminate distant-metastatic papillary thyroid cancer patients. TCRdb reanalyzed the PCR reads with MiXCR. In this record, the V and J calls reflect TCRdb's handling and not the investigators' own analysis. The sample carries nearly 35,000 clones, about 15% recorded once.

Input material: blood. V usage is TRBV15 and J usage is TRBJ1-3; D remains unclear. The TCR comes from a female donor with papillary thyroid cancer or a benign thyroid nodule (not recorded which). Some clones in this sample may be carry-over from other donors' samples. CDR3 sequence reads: CATSRDRASSGNTIYF. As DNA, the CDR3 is TGTGCCACCAGCAGAGATCGGGCGAGCTCTGGAAACACCATATATTTT.